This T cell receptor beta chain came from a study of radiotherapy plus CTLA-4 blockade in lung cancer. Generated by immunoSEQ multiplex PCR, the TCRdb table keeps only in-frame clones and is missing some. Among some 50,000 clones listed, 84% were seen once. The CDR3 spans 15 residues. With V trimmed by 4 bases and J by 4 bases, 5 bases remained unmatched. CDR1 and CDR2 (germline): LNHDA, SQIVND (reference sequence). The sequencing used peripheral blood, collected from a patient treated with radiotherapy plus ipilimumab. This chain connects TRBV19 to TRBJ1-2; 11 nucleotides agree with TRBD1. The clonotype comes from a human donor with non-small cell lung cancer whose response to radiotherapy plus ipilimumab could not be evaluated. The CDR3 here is CASSTWTGGFYGYTF. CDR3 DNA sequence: TGTGCCAGTAGTACTTGGACAGGGGGCTTCTATGGCTACACCTTC. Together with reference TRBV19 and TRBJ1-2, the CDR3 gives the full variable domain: DGGITQSPKYLFRKEGQNVTLSCEQNLNHDAMYWYRQDPGQGLRLIYYSQIVNDFQKGDIAEGYSVSREKKESFPLTVTSAQKNPTAFYLCASSTWTGGFYGYTFGSGTRLTVV.